This T cell receptor beta chain was retrieved from a study of cytomegalovirus exposure and HLA in healthy donors. Overall study: In an early release, HLA-typed donors contributed 77 million or so unique TCR sequences.

This CDR3 contains 16 residues. CDR1 is SGHDT, CDR2 YYEEEE, per germline. Trimming shortened V by 1 base and J by 0 bases, and 11 bases separated the two germline ends. The PCR ran on 60 Vbeta and 13 Jbeta primers. In the study's own analysis: A later analysis tallied approximately 80 million unique TCR beta chains, about 12 million of them shared. The assay was immunoSEQ multiplex PCR, and TCRdb's table has in-frame clones only and misses some. V, J and clone size are those of that table, while D and trimming were read from the DNA. The sample holds over 150,000 clones, roughly 70% seen once. Comment on this clone: Antigen: not known.

Study results and caveats: Analysis was performed later, and it showed HLA-associated TCR beta chains to be more clonally expanded than equally common others. According to the study, 150 to 200 TCR beta chains were cytomegalovirus-associated.

Input material: PBMCs. This sequence joins TRBV5-6 and TRBJ1-3; D not resolved. This TCR derives from a woman in her forties or fifties in good health and CMV-seropositive. CDR3 residues: CASSLWYAASGNTIYF. CDR3 in DNA: TGTGCCAGCAGCTTGTGGTACGCGGCCTCTGGAAACACCATATATTTT.